This T cell receptor beta chain was identified in a study of cytomegalovirus exposure and HLA in healthy donors. Study-wide context: The approximately 120 validation repertoires used the same platform as the 550 to 750 first-cohort repertoires, a later analysis reported. The study's findings and limits: The study designated roughly 150 TCR beta chains cytomegalovirus-associated. TCR clusters originating in the first cohort tended to co-occur in the 120 validation repertoires, according to a later analysis. Rare TCR sequences dominated, though some public TCRs recurred in many donors.

The data were produced by immunoSEQ multiplex PCR, yet TCRdb's version contains in-frame clones alone and is incomplete. Seen here are 82,000 or so clones, 85% to 95% observed once, and the top ten hold 0.69%. For this clone: What it binds is unknown.

Germline V CDR1 and CDR2: WNHNN, SYGVQD (reference sequence). The CDR3 spans 15 residues. Germline trimming cut 0 bases from V and 4 bases from J; bases unmatched to any gene: 1. The sample taken for sequencing was PBMCs. The receptor was derived from a woman aged 18-30 years in good health and CMV-seronegative. J is TRBJ2-1 and V is TRBV10-1, with 9 positions matching TRBD2. CDR3 coding DNA: TGCGCCAGCAGTGAGTCGACTAGCGGTTACAATGAGCAGTTCTTC. Protein: CASSESTSGYNEQFF.